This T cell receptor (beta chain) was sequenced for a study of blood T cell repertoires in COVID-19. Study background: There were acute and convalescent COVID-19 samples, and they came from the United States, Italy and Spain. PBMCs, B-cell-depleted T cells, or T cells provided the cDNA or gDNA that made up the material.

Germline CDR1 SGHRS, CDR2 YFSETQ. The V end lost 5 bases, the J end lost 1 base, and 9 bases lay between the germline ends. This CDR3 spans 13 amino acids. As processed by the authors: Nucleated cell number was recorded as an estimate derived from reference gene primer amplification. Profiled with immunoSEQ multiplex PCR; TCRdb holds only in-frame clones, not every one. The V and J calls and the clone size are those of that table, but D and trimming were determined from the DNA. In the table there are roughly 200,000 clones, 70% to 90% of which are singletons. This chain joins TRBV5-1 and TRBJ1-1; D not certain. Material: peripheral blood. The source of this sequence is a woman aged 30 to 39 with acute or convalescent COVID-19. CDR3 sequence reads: CASRNPGNTEAFF. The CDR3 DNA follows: TGCGCCAGCAGGAACCCAGGGAACACTGAAGCTTTCTTT.